A single sample gave rise to the 14 T cell receptor beta chains below, sequenced in a study of T cell repertoires in cytomegalovirus infection. TCRdb ran MiXCR on the reads and lists one entry per CDR3 protein. The sample has roughly 220,000 distinct CDR3 sequences, less than 50% seen once. These receptors' antigens are unknown. The starting material was CD8+ T cells from cultured PBMCs, obtained from culture after CMV antigen stimulation. The origin of the receptors is a human donor in good health (CMV status not recorded). Some clones in this sample may be carry-over from other donors' samples.

This clonotype was counted many times. The chain recombines TRBV7-8 with TRBJ2-2; D may be TRBD1 (5 bases). Trimming took 1 base from V and 7 from J, leaving 13 bases between them. The CDR3 totals 15 residues. The germline V gene has CDR1 SGHVS and CDR2 FQNEAQ. CDR3 nucleotides: TGTGCCAGCAGCTTAGTCAGCTCAGGGAACGGGGAGCTGTTTTTT. This encodes CASSLVSSGNGELFF.

The chain is built from TRBV7-3 and TRBJ2-2; TRBD1 matches at 9 bases. V gave up 0 bases and J gave up 6 bases; unmatched junction bases: 5. CDR1 is SGHTA and CDR2 is FQGTGA in the germline V gene. This CDR3 region has 16 residues. The CDR3 DNA follows: TGTGCCAGCAGCTTAACGTTGACAGGGGGGCCCGGGGAGCTGTTTTTT. Amino acids: CASSLTLTGGPGELFF.

The CDR3 protein is CASTPGAGEQYF. The CDR3 coding sequence is TGTGCCAGCACCCCAGGGGCAGGCGAGCAGTACTTC. This chain uses TRBV12-3 or TRBV12-4 with TRBJ2-7; a possible D gene is TRBD1 (6 bases). The V end lost 7 bases, the J end lost 6 bases, and 13 bases lay between the germline ends. The CDR3 consists of 12 residues.

The chain couples TRBV5-1 to TRBJ2-3, with D possibly being TRBD2 (5 bases). The CDR3 consists of 15 residues. CDR1 and CDR2 from the germline V gene are SGHRS and YFSETQ. V lost 0 bases and J lost 4, with 12 bases in between. In DNA form, the CDR3 reads TGCGCCAGCAGCTTGGGAGGGAGTAGGGCAGATACGCAGTATTTT. As protein: CASSLGGSRADTQYF.

The gene calls are TRBV7-2 and TRBJ2-3; TRBD2 matches at 14 bases. CDR3 length: 18 residues. V was clipped by 4 bases and J by 3 bases; unmatched bases: 9. Germline lookup yields CDR1 SGHTA and CDR2 FQGNSA. Here the CDR3 DNA reads TGTGCCAGCAGCTCCCTGGGACTAGCGGGGGTAAGAACAGATACGCAGTATTTT. It translates to CASSSLGLAGVRTDTQYF. Using reference TRBV7-2 and TRBJ2-3 for the parts outside the CDR3, the full variable domain is GAGVSQSPSNKVTEKGKDVELRCDPISGHTALYWYRQSLGQGLEFLIYFQGNSAPDKSGLPSDRFSAERTGGSVSTLTIQRTQQEDSAVYLCASSSLGLAGVRTDTQYFGPGTRLTVL.

On this clonotype: One end of the junction does not line up with germline, which may come from a read error. CDR3 DNA sequence: TGTGCCAGCAGTTTAGGCCAGGGGAGACACCTACTCTTC. It codes for CASSLGQGRHLLF. The chain combines TRBV12-3 or TRBV12-4 with TRBJ2-1; possibly TRBD1 for D (6 bases). The CDR3 totals 13 residues.

The V gene is TRBV11-2, the J gene TRBJ2-7; D unresolved. Looked up from germline, CDR1 is SGHAT and CDR2 is FQNNGV. The CDR3 sequence is 13 residues long. The V and J ends lost 1 base and 5 bases respectively, with 9 bases between them. CDR3 protein: CASSLGKSDEQYF. Here the CDR3 DNA reads TGTGCCAGCAGCTTAGGGAAAAGTGACGAGCAGTACTTC.

This clonotype was seen only a few times. Here the CDR3 reads CASSPRLAMRDEQFF. The CDR3, as DNA: TGTGCCAGCAGCCCGCGACTAGCGATGAGGGATGAGCAGTTCTTC. This chain connects TRBV7-8 to TRBJ2-1, with 8 bases lining up with TRBD2. This CDR3 spans 15 amino acids. V shed 5 bases and J 8 bases; nucleotides not matched to a gene: 11. Germline-derived CDR1 and CDR2 are SGHVS and FQNEAQ. Together with reference TRBV7-8 and TRBJ2-1, the CDR3 gives the full variable domain: GAGVSQSPRYKVAKRGQDVALRCDPISGHVSLFWYQQALGQGPEFLTYFQNEAQLDKSGLPSDRFFAERPEGSVSTLKIQRTQQEDSAVYLCASSPRLAMRDEQFFGPGTRLTVL.

V is TRBV11-2 and J is TRBJ2-2, with TRBD2 matching 11 bases. This CDR3 spans 19 amino acids. The V segment lost 4 bases and the J segment 6 bases; nucleotides outside the gene matches: 16. Germline V lookup: CDR1 SGHAT, CDR2 FQNNGV. CDR3 nucleotides: TGTGCCAGCAGCTCACAACGGACTAGCGGGCTCAGGATGGCCGGGGAGCTGTTTTTT. Amino acids: CASSSQRTSGLRMAGELFF.

The genes are TRBV12-3 or TRBV12-4 and TRBJ2-3; possibly TRBD2 for D (6 bases). V was trimmed by 5 bases and J by 3 bases, leaving 15 bases between them. The CDR3 length is 15 residues. In DNA, the CDR3 is TGTGCCAGCAGTCGGAAGGAGGGCAAGACAGATACGCAGTATTTT. This codes for CASSRKEGKTDTQYF.

The chain recombines TRBV2 with TRBJ2-5, with no clear D. Trimming cost V 10 bases and J 5 bases, with 11 bases left between them. Per germline, CDR1 SNHLY and CDR2 FYNNEI. CDR3 length equals 11 residues. CDR3 coding DNA: TGTGCCACTGTTGCCAGGGAGACCCAGTACTTC. This sequence encodes CATVARETQYF. Based on the CDR3 plus reference TRBV2 and TRBJ2-5, the full variable domain is EPEVTQTPSHQVTQMGQEVILRCVPISNHLYFYWYRQILGQKVEFLVSFYNNEISEKSEIFDDQFSVERPDGSNFTLKIRSTKLEDSAMYFCATVARETQYFGPGTRLLVL.

V and J are TRBV9 and TRBJ2-3; 10 nucleotides line up with TRBD2. The CDR3 is 15 amino acids. V was pared by 4 bases and J by 2 bases, with 4 bases of the junction left unmatched. Germline V gene lookup returns CDR1 SGDLS and CDR2 YYNGEE. CDR3 sequence reads: CASSSSGGLTDTQYF. The CDR3 coding sequence is TGTGCCAGCAGCTCTAGCGGGGGCCTCACAGATACGCAGTATTTT.

The table lists this clonotype with a few counts. The chain has TRBV20-1 and TRBJ2-7, with TRBD1 as a possible D gene (6 bases). This CDR3 has 16 amino acids. Trimming stripped 0 bases from V and 2 bases from J, with 17 bases between. The germline gives CDR1 DFQATT, CDR2 SNEGSKA (reference sequence). The CDR3 here is CSARDKARGRTYEQYF. The CDR3 nucleotides read TGCAGTGCTAGAGATAAGGCCAGGGGCCGAACCTACGAGCAGTACTTC.

This clonotype has ten or more counts. The chain links TRBV7-9 to TRBJ2-6; tentatively, D is TRBD1 or TRBD2 (6 bases each). The CDR3 consists of 15 residues. Trimming stripped 3 bases from V and 8 bases from J, with 14 bases between. Looked up from germline, CDR1 is SEHNR and CDR2 is FQNEAQ (reference sequence). As DNA, the CDR3 is TGTGCCAGCAGCTTGAGCGGGCAGGGGCCCAACGTCCTGACTTTC. Protein: CASSLSGQGPNVLTF.